Below are 2 T cell receptor beta chains sequenced from a single sample in a study of shared clonotypes between healthy human individuals. Data came from immunoSEQ multiplex PCR; TCRdb stores just in-frame clones and leaves some out. The sample shows 700,000 or so clones, 72% of them seen only once. The sequencing input was memory CD4+ T cells sorted from blood. Subset of the sample: CD45RA-negative fraction. Source of these receptors: a woman aged 25 to 39 in good health.

The rearrangement uses TRBV18 and TRBJ2-1; D possibly corresponds to TRBD2 (6 bases). The CDR3 length is 14 residues. Germline V gene sequence: CDR1 KGHSH, CDR2 LQKENI. Trimming cost V 0 bases and J 6 bases, with 9 bases left between them. The CDR3 sequence is CASSPPEGGNEQFF. CDR3 nucleotides: TGTGCCAGCTCACCACCGGAGGGTGGCAATGAGCAGTTCTTC.

This clone came up once. V gene TRBV7-2 combines with J gene TRBJ2-5; TRBD1 agrees at 9 bases. V lost 7 bases to trimming and J lost 5 bases; unmatched junction nucleotides: 20. CDR1 is SGHTA, CDR2 FQGNSA, per germline. This CDR3 comprises 18 residues. The CDR3 is CASKSGTGTIRGVETQYF. Here the CDR3 DNA reads TGTGCCAGCAAGTCCGGGACAGGGACAATCCGAGGTGTGGAGACCCAGTACTTC.